The present T cell receptor beta chain was sequenced within a study of blood T cell repertoires in COVID-19. Overall study context: Sources were T cells, B-cell-depleted T cells, or PBMCs; the material itself was cDNA or gDNA.

This study enrolled people aged 18 to 89 from approximately 25 US geographic areas. The recovered donors of Cohort 3 showed two negative PCRs, clearance, or symptom resolution. Method: immunoSEQ multiplex PCR; TCRdb's copy keeps in-frame clones and lacks some. The sample gives about 350,000 clones, more than 85% of which show up once; approximately 0.93% is in the top ten. CDR1 and CDR2 from the germline V gene are MDHEN and SYDVKM. The V end lost 6 bases, the J end lost 0 bases, and 12 bases lay between the germline ends. The CDR3 covers 15 residues. Material for sequencing was PBMCs or T cells enriched from blood (not recorded which). The chain couples TRBV28 to TRBJ1-5; D perhaps matches TRBD1 (5 bases). This TCR was recovered from a woman younger than 45 who had recovered from COVID-19. The CDR3 DNA reads as TGTGCCAGCAGATCTAGACAGAATAGCAATCAGCCCCAGCATTTT. It specifies CASRSRQNSNQPQHF.